This T cell receptor (beta chain) came from a study of beta chain features in type 1 diabetes. cDNA synthesis used the whole RNA isolate, giving expressed TCRB sequences. The protocol was immunoSEQ multiplex PCR, while the TCRdb copy is restricted to in-frame clones and leaves out a portion. This repertoire shows hundreds of thousands of clones, roughly 30% found once; its top ten account for about 0.065%. Whole-study findings and limits: Cells that show high TCR expression could be over-represented by cDNA sequencing. PCR might pick shorter templates more often, in the same way for patients and controls.

Turning to this clone: Its antigen is not identified.

The CDR3 contains 14 residues. From germline, CDR1 is SEHNR and CDR2 FQNEAQ (reference sequence). Deletions cut 4 bases from V and 1 base from J, with 9 bases between. The material sequenced was naive CD4+ T cells from blood. The gene calls are TRBV7-9 and TRBJ2-3; the D gene is possibly TRBD2 (5 bases). The clonotype was recovered from a young man in good health. CDR3 region: CASSSRAGTDTQYF. For the CDR3, the DNA is TGTGCCAGCAGCTCTAGAGCGGGCACAGATACGCAGTATTTT.